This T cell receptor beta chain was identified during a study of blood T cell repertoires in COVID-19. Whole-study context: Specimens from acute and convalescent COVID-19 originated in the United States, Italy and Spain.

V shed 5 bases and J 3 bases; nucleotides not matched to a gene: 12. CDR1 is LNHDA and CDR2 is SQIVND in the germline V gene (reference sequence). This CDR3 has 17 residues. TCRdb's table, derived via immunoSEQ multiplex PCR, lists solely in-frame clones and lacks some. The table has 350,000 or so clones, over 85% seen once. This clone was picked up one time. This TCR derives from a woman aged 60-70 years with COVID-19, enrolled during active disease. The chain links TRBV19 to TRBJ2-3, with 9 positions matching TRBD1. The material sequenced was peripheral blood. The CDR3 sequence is CASSRRSTGGTTDTQYF. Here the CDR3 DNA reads TGTGCCAGTAGTCGCCGGTCGACAGGGGGTACAACAGATACGCAGTATTTT. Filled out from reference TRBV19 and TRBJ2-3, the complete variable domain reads DGGITQSPKYLFRKEGQNVTLSCEQNLNHDAMYWYRQDPGQGLRLIYYSQIVNDFQKGDIAEGYSVSREKKESFPLTVTSAQKNPTAFYLCASSRRSTGGTTDTQYFGPGTRLTVL.